This is a list of T cell receptor beta chains from one sample in a study of cytomegalovirus exposure and HLA in healthy donors. Assay used: immunoSEQ multiplex PCR; TCRdb lists only in-frame clones, some missing. The repertoire holds about 120,000 clones, with around 75% as singletons. Sequenced material: PBMCs. The source is a woman between 40 and 55 years old in good health and CMV-seropositive. Each CDR3 is given with its conserved first and last residue. A D gene is named only where the DNA matches it firmly. Clone size is given for some rows only: seen once, a few or many times, or a class if the clone is expanded.

d_call j_call v_call clone_size cdr3_nt cdr3_aa
TRBD1 TRBJ2-7 TRBV6-5 . TGTGCCACCCACAGGGGAGAGTTCTACGAGCAGTACTTC CATHRGEFYEQYF
. TRBJ1-1 TRBV5-4 . TGTGCCAGCAGCTTGGCTAACACTGAAGCTTTCTTT CASSLANTEAFF
. TRBJ1-1 TRBV4-1 few TGCGCCAGCAAAAAGGCCCAGGATACTGAAGCTTTCTTT CASKKAQDTEAFF
. TRBJ2-5 TRBV10-3 . TGTGCCAGCAGTCCTTCCCCAAGGGGCGGAGAGACCCAGTACTTC CASSPSPRGGETQYF
TRBD1 TRBJ2-7 TRBV30 once TGTGCCTGGGGCCCGGGGGACAGGGGCTACGAGCAGTACTTC CAWGPGDRGYEQYF
TRBD1 TRBJ2-7 TRBV28 . TGTGCCAGCAGCCTCCCCGAGACAGGGGCCCACGAGCAGTACTTC CASSLPETGAHEQYF
. TRBJ1-1 TRBV18 . TGTGCCAGCTCTCCCCAGGGGCCAGGGACGAACACTGAAGCTTTCTTT CASSPQGPGTNTEAFF
TRBD1 TRBJ1-3 TRBV12-5 . TGTGCTAGTGGTTTGCCTAGGACAGGGCAAGGAAACACCATATATTTT CASGLPRTGQGNTIYF
TRBD1 TRBJ2-6 TRBV7-8 . TGTGCCAGCAGCTTAAACAGGGGCTCTGGGGCCAACGTCCTGACTTTC CASSLNRGSGANVLTF
. TRBJ2-7 TRBV4-2 . TGTGCCAGCAGCCAAGGTGAGAGAGGGGAGGCCTACGAGCAGTACTTC CASSQGERGEAYEQYF
TRBD2 TRBJ2-3 TRBV4-1 . TGCGCCAGCAGCCAAGATGGCGCTAGCGGGGGTTCAGATACGCAGTATTTT CASSQDGASGGSDTQYF
TRBD1 TRBJ1-4 TRBV25-1 . TGTGCCAGCAGTGTCGGGACAGGGAGGAGAGGACTGTTTTTT CASSVGTGRRGLFF
. TRBJ2-5 TRBV4-3 . TGCGCCAGCAGCCAAGAAGGGGCGGATCAAGAGACCCAGTACTTC CASSQEGADQETQYF
TRBD2 TRBJ2-5 TRBV7-2 . TGTGCCAGCAGTCCTTCGCTAGCGGGGGCCGAAGAGACCCAGTACTTC CASSPSLAGAEETQYF
TRBD1 TRBJ1-1 TRBV5-1 . TGCGCCAGCAGCGACAGGGTGAACACTGAAGCTTTCTTT CASSDRVNTEAFF
. TRBJ1-1 TRBV6-1 . TGTGCCAGCACTGGCAAGCGGTCTCTAGGTGAAGCTTTCTTT CASTGKRSLGEAFF
. TRBJ1-5 TRBV14 . TGTGCCAGTGGGCGGGATAGCAATCAGCCCCAGAATTTT CASGRDSNQPQNF
. TRBJ2-1 TRBV27 few TGTGCCAGCAGTTCACTCGGACGGGGACAAAGGTACAATGAGCAGTTCTTC CASSSLGRGQRYNEQFF
TRBD2 TRBJ2-5 TRBV25-1 . TGTGCCAGCAGTGAGAGTATCGGACTAGCGGGGCAAGAGACCCAGTACTTC CASSESIGLAGQETQYF
TRBD1 TRBJ2-6 TRBV27 . TGTGCCAGCAGTTCCGTATCTATAGGGACAGCGTCCTACTCTGGGGCCAACGTCCTGACTTTC CASSSVSIGTASYSGANVLTF
. TRBJ1-1 TRBV4-3 . TGCGCCAGCAGCCCCTGGACTGTCAACACTGAAGCTTTCTTT CASSPWTVNTEAFF
. TRBJ1-1 TRBV4-3 . TGCGCCAGCAGCCAGTCGAGGTTGAACACTGAAGCTTTCTTT CASSQSRLNTEAFF
TRBD2 TRBJ2-7 TRBV6-5 few TGTGCCAGCAGTCCTAGCGGGAGGAGCTACGAGCAGTACTTC CASSPSGRSYEQYF
. TRBJ2-5 TRBV6-5 . TGTGCCAGCAGTTACTACGAGAGGGAGACCCAGTACTTC CASSYYERETQYF
TRBD1 TRBJ2-3 TRBV30 . TGTGCCTGGAGTATCGGACAGGGAGTCGGCGAAGATACGCAGTATTTT CAWSIGQGVGEDTQYF
TRBD1 TRBJ1-1 TRBV6-6 . TGTGCCAGCAGCAAAAGCCCGGACAGGTACATGGCTGAAGCTTTCTTT CASSKSPDRYMAEAFF
TRBD1 TRBJ2-7 TRBV10-3 . TGTGCCAGCATTTCAGGGGGTAACATAGCCTACGAGCAGTACTTC CASISGGNIAYEQYF
. TRBJ2-3 TRBV11-1 . TGTGCCAGCAGCTTATGGGCAGGGATCACAGATACGCAGTATTTT CASSLWAGITDTQYF
. TRBJ1-2 TRBV29-1 . TGCAGCGTTGCTAGACCCTCCGATGGCTACACCTTC CSVARPSDGYTF
. TRBJ2-2 TRBV7-8 . TGTGCCAGCAGCTTGGCGGAAGCCGGGGAGCTGTTTTTT CASSLAEAGELFF
TRBD1 TRBJ2-7 TRBV9 . TGTGCCAGCAGCGTAGGAGGGGACAGCTACGAGCAGTACTTC CASSVGGDSYEQYF
. TRBJ1-1 TRBV4-2 once TGTGCCAGCAGCCAAGCGGGGAACACTGAGGCTTTCTTT CASSQAGNTEAFF
. TRBJ1-5 TRBV6-1 few TGTGCCAGCAGTGATGCGACAGCCGGAGATCAGCCCCAGCATTTT CASSDATAGDQPQHF
TRBD1 TRBJ1-1 TRBV5-4 few TGTGCCAGCAGCTTGCCGGGACAGGGAGGATCTGAAGCTTTCTTT CASSLPGQGGSEAFF
. TRBJ2-5 TRBV7-9 . TGTGCCAGCAGCTCAGGGCCGGCAGGGGAAAAAGAGACCCAGTACTTC CASSSGPAGEKETQYF
. TRBJ1-3 TRBV30 . TGTGCCTGGGCGCGGGGCCCTGGAAACACCATATATTTT CAWARGPGNTIYF
. TRBJ2-5 TRBV6-1 few TGTGCCAGCAGTGCCTCGCGGGGGCAAAAAGAGACCCAGTACTTC CASSASRGQKETQYF
. TRBJ1-6 TRBV5-5 . TGTGCCAGCAGCTTGAGGAGCTCCTATAATTCACCCCTCCACTTT CASSLRSSYNSPLHF
. TRBJ1-1 TRBV7-2 . TGTGCCAGCAGCTTAGCGGGGACAATGAACACTGAAGCTTTCTTT CASSLAGTMNTEAFF
. TRBJ2-1 TRBV5-1 . TGCGCCAGCAGCTCCGGAGGGAACAATGAGCAGTTCTTC CASSSGGNNEQFF
. TRBJ2-7 TRBV30 few TGTGCCTGGACCGCCGGGGGCTACGAGCAGTACTTC CAWTAGGYEQYF